The sequence of this T cell receptor beta chain was determined in a study of blood T cell repertoires in COVID-19. With V trimmed by 4 bases and J by 11 bases, 10 bases remained unmatched. Germline V gene lookup returns CDR1 LGHDT and CDR2 YNNKEL (reference sequence). The CDR3 sequence is 13 residues long. Clones were sequenced by immunoSEQ multiplex PCR, and TCRdb holds only the in-frame ones, with some missing. The table shows 57,000 or so clones, with about 78% occurring only once. The chain carries TRBV3-1 (or the pseudogene TRBV3-2) and TRBJ1-1; 7 bases are a match to TRBD1. Sequenced material: peripheral blood. The TCR was taken from a man in his forties or fifties with active or convalescent COVID-19. The CDR3 DNA sequence: TGTGCCAGCAGCCCGACACAGGGGTTTGTGGCTTTCTTT. Residues: CASSPTQGFVAFF.